This T cell receptor beta chain emerged from a study of cytomegalovirus exposure and HLA in healthy donors. General observations from the study: Apparent HLA restriction characterized most CMV-associated TCR beta chains in a later analysis. Other equally common chains were less clonally expanded than HLA-associated TCR beta chains, a later analysis showed.

It was with 60 Vbeta and 13 Jbeta primers that the PCR ran. Repertoires were generated with immunoSEQ multiplex PCR, while TCRdb's copy carries only in-frame clones and drops some. The sample records around 170,000 clones, approximately 85% being singletons. This CDR3 is built from 13 residues. V gave up 0 bases and J gave up 2 bases, with 2 bases separating them. Germline values: CDR1 SGHDT, CDR2 YYEEEE. Donors sampled were nominally healthy, though unrecorded immune exposures were likely. Turning to this clone: Its antigen is not known.

The TCR sequence derives from a woman under 30 in good health and CMV-seronegative. The V gene is TRBV5-6, the J gene TRBJ2-2; no definite D call. The sequenced material came from PBMCs. For the CDR3, the DNA is TGTGCCAGCAGCTTGGCAAACACCGGGGAGCTGTTTTTT. Translation gives CASSLANTGELFF.